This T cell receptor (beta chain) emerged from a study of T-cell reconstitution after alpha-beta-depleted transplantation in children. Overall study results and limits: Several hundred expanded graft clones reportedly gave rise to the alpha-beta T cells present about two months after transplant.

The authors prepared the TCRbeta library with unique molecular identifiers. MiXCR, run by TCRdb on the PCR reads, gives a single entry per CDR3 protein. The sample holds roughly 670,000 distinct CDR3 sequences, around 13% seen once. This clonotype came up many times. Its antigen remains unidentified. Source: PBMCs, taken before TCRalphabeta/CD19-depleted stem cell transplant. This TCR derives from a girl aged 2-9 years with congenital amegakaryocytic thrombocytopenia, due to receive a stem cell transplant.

CDR3: CSARGGGRGSTDTQYF. DNA for the CDR3: TGCAGTGCTAGAGGTGGCGGGAGGGGAAGCACAGATACGCAGTATTTT. The chain carries TRBV20-1 and TRBJ2-3; 9 bases are shared with TRBD2. V trimming: 1 base; J trimming: 0 bases; junction bases outside the gene matches: 5. The CDR3 runs to 16 residues. The germline gives CDR1 DFQATT, CDR2 SNEGSKA (reference sequence).